These 3 T cell receptor beta chains were sequenced from one sample in a study of CD8+ T cells in alopecia areata. The treatment denotes: oral pan-JAK inhibitor, 5-10 mg twice daily. Following RNA extraction, reverse transcription yielded cDNA that acted as the sequencing template. Profiling relied on immunoSEQ multiplex PCR, and the TCRdb table lists in-frame clones only, not all of them. The sample includes some 190,000 clones, roughly 60% seen only once; the top ten take approximately 1%. The sequenced sample was CD4+ T cells sorted from blood, obtained at week 24, from a patient treated with tofacitinib. Receptors originate from a human donor with alopecia areata.

The V and J genes are TRBV29-1 and TRBJ2-1; 8 bases fit TRBD1. CDR3 length: 13 residues. Trimming at V came to 4 bases and at J to 11 bases, leaving 10 bases not matched to a gene. Germline CDR1 reads SQVTM; CDR2 reads ANQGSEA. The CDR3 reads CSVGQGIAEKQFF. The DNA for the CDR3 is TGCAGCGTTGGACAGGGGATAGCGGAAAAGCAGTTCTTC.

This clone showed up just a few times. V is TRBV9 and J is TRBJ2-3; TRBD1 is a possible D gene (6 bases). Deletions cut 1 base from V and 6 bases from J, with 15 bases between. Germline V CDR1 and CDR2: SGDLS, YYNGEE. This CDR3 has 15 residues. The CDR3, as DNA: TGTGCCAGCAGCGTAACTAAGGGGGTTGGGGATACGCAGTATTTT. This gives the protein CASSVTKGVGDTQYF.

The V gene is TRBV7-9, the J gene TRBJ2-1; D is unresolved. Germline V lookup: CDR1 SEHNR, CDR2 FQNEAQ (reference sequence). The CDR3 has 11 amino acids. V was clipped by 5 bases and J by 8 bases, with 7 bases between them. DNA of the CDR3: TGTGCCAGCAGCCCCCCCCATGAGCAGTTCTTC. Its protein product is CASSPPHEQFF.